The rows below give T cell receptor beta chains drawn from one sample of a study of cytomegalovirus exposure and HLA in healthy donors. Clones were sequenced by immunoSEQ multiplex PCR, and TCRdb holds only the in-frame ones, with some missing. The sample lists 200,000 to 250,000 clones, roughly 85% occurring once. Sample: PBMCs. The receptor source for this set is a woman between 18 and 30 years old in good health and CMV-seronegative. CDR3s include the opening cysteine and the closing phenylalanine or tryptophan. A D gene is named only where the DNA matches it firmly. Some rows mark clone size as missing; the rest say once, few, many or name a class of expanded clone.

len: 15
j_gene: TRBJ2-6
d_gene: -
abundance: -
v_gene: TRBV19
CDR3aa: CASSILGSGANVLTF
CDR3nt: TGTGCCAGTAGTATACTCGGGTCTGGGGCCAACGTCCTGACTTTC

len: 15
j_gene: TRBJ2-5
d_gene: TRBD2
abundance: once
v_gene: TRBV5-1
CDR3aa: CASSLTSGSFETQYF
CDR3nt: TGCGCCAGCAGCTTGACTAGCGGGAGTTTTGAGACCCAGTACTTC

len: 12
j_gene: TRBJ1-2
d_gene: -
abundance: -
v_gene: TRBV2
CDR3aa: CASWGGPGGYTF
CDR3nt: TGTGCCAGCTGGGGCGGCCCGGGAGGCTACACCTTC

len: 16
j_gene: TRBJ2-1
d_gene: TRBD2
abundance: -
v_gene: TRBV5-1
CDR3aa: CASSLGLAAAYNEQFF
CDR3nt: TGCGCCAGCAGCTTGGGACTAGCGGCGGCCTACAATGAGCAGTTCTTC

len: 14
j_gene: TRBJ1-1
d_gene: -
abundance: -
v_gene: TRBV5-6
CDR3aa: CASRQGLGYAEAFF
CDR3nt: TGTGCCAGCAGACAGGGTCTGGGGTACGCTGAAGCTTTCTTT

len: 15
j_gene: TRBJ2-7
d_gene: -
abundance: -
v_gene: TRBV11-2
CDR3aa: CASSSLPEVKDEQYF
CDR3nt: TGTGCCAGCAGCTCGCTTCCGGAGGTTAAAGACGAGCAGTACTTC

len: 13
j_gene: TRBJ2-7
d_gene: -
abundance: -
v_gene: TRBV7-9
CDR3aa: CASSFAGPNEQYF
CDR3nt: TGTGCCAGCAGCTTCGCTGGGCCCAACGAGCAGTACTTC

len: 12
j_gene: TRBJ2-2
d_gene: TRBD1
abundance: -
v_gene: TRBV29-1
CDR3aa: CSVPTGTGELFF
CDR3nt: TGCAGCGTTCCGACAGGGACCGGGGAGCTGTTTTTT

len: 13
j_gene: TRBJ1-4
d_gene: -
abundance: -
v_gene: TRBV5-6
CDR3aa: CAGIPGEGEKLFF
CDR3nt: TGTGCCGGCATCCCAGGCGAGGGTGAAAAACTGTTTTTT

len: 13
j_gene: TRBJ2-3
d_gene: TRBD2
abundance: -
v_gene: TRBV5-1
CDR3aa: CASGGTTPDTQYF
CDR3nt: TGCGCAAGCGGGGGGACTACACCAGATACGCAGTATTTT

len: 14
j_gene: TRBJ2-3
d_gene: -
abundance: -
v_gene: TRBV7-3
CDR3aa: CASSFQSDGDTQYF
CDR3nt: TGTGCCAGCAGCTTCCAGTCTGATGGGGATACGCAGTATTTT

len: 16
j_gene: TRBJ2-1
d_gene: -
abundance: -
v_gene: TRBV5-1
CDR3aa: CASSLGGLGSYNEQFF
CDR3nt: TGCGCCAGCAGCTTGGGAGGGCTAGGGTCCTACAATGAGCAGTTCTTC

len: 12
j_gene: TRBJ2-7
d_gene: -
abundance: -
v_gene: TRBV2
CDR3aa: CASSQDTYEQYF
CDR3nt: TGTGCCAGCAGTCAGGACACCTACGAGCAGTACTTC

len: 14
j_gene: TRBJ1-2
d_gene: -
abundance: -
v_gene: TRBV13
CDR3aa: CASSRGRSNYGYTF
CDR3nt: TGTGCCAGCAGCAGGGGGAGATCTAACTATGGCTACACCTTC

len: 15
j_gene: TRBJ2-3
d_gene: -
abundance: -
v_gene: TRBV11-3
CDR3aa: CASSLDGKRADTQYF
CDR3nt: TGTGCCAGCAGCTTAGATGGGAAAAGGGCAGATACGCAGTATTTT

len: 12
j_gene: TRBJ2-7
d_gene: TRBD1
abundance: once
v_gene: TRBV30
CDR3aa: CAWMTGSYEQYF
CDR3nt: TGTGCCTGGATGACAGGGAGCTACGAGCAGTACTTC

len: 13
j_gene: TRBJ2-2
d_gene: -
abundance: few
v_gene: TRBV27
CDR3aa: CASSQARDGELFF
CDR3nt: TGTGCCAGCTCCCAAGCGCGGGACGGGGAGCTGTTTTTT

len: 15
j_gene: TRBJ1-2
d_gene: -
abundance: -
v_gene: TRBV4-1
CDR3aa: CASSQLQATNYGYTF
CDR3nt: TGCGCCAGCAGCCAATTACAGGCCACTAACTATGGCTACACCTTC

len: 16
j_gene: TRBJ1-5
d_gene: -
abundance: few
v_gene: TRBV19
CDR3aa: CASSIDQGTFNQPQHF
CDR3nt: TGTGCCAGTAGTATAGATCAAGGGACTTTCAATCAGCCCCAGCATTTT

len: 11
j_gene: TRBJ2-1
d_gene: -
abundance: -
v_gene: TRBV28
CDR3aa: CASSSPIEQFF
CDR3nt: TGTGCCAGCAGTTCCCCGATTGAGCAGTTCTTC

len: 14
j_gene: TRBJ1-2
d_gene: -
abundance: -
v_gene: TRBV29-1
CDR3aa: CSVAGTAPNYGYTF
CDR3nt: TGCAGCGTTGCCGGGACTGCACCTAACTATGGCTACACCTTC

len: 15
j_gene: TRBJ2-1
d_gene: TRBD1
abundance: -
v_gene: TRBV5-1
CDR3aa: CASSVGQSSYNEQFF
CDR3nt: TGCGCCAGCAGCGTGGGACAGAGCTCCTACAATGAGCAGTTCTTC

len: 14
j_gene: TRBJ1-5
d_gene: -
abundance: -
v_gene: TRBV6-6
CDR3aa: CASSYPGVFQPQHF
CDR3nt: TGTGCCAGCAGTTACCCAGGGGTGTTTCAGCCCCAGCATTTT

len: 14
j_gene: TRBJ1-1
d_gene: -
abundance: -
v_gene: TRBV10-3
CDR3aa: CAIKSLGGNTEAFF
CDR3nt: TGTGCCATCAAGAGTCTAGGGGGGAACACTGAAGCTTTCTTT

len: 14
j_gene: TRBJ1-1
d_gene: TRBD1
abundance: -
v_gene: TRBV5-4
CDR3aa: CASSLGQGGVEAFF
CDR3nt: TGTGCCAGCAGCCTTGGACAGGGGGGAGTTGAAGCTTTCTTT

len: 16
j_gene: TRBJ1-5
d_gene: -
abundance: -
v_gene: TRBV27
CDR3aa: CASSPLGDLSNQPQHF
CDR3nt: TGTGCCAGCAGTCCACTGGGTGATCTTAGCAATCAGCCCCAGCATTTT

len: 14
j_gene: TRBJ2-7
d_gene: -
abundance: -
v_gene: TRBV27
CDR3aa: CASSLRDGGSEQYF
CDR3nt: TGTGCCAGCAGTTTACGGGACGGGGGAAGCGAGCAGTACTTC

len: 14
j_gene: TRBJ2-2
d_gene: -
abundance: -
v_gene: TRBV9
CDR3aa: CASSSRGNTGELFF
CDR3nt: TGTGCCAGCAGCAGTAGAGGGAACACCGGGGAGCTGTTTTTT

len: 14
j_gene: TRBJ2-7
d_gene: TRBD1
abundance: -
v_gene: TRBV5-4
CDR3aa: CASSPRDSPYEQYF
CDR3nt: TGTGCCAGCAGCCCTCGGGACAGCCCCTACGAGCAGTACTTC

len: 16
j_gene: TRBJ2-2
d_gene: -
abundance: -
v_gene: TRBV28
CDR3aa: CASSFTGRITTGELFF
CDR3nt: TGTGCCAGCAGTTTTACGGGACGGATAACCACCGGGGAGCTGTTTTTT

len: 14
j_gene: TRBJ1-4
d_gene: TRBD1
abundance: -
v_gene: TRBV18
CDR3aa: CASSPGTGGPGLFF
CDR3nt: TGTGCCAGCTCACCAGGGACAGGGGGACCAGGGCTGTTTTTT

len: 15
j_gene: TRBJ1-1
d_gene: -
abundance: -
v_gene: TRBV6-1
CDR3aa: CASSAIPGSPTEAFF
CDR3nt: TGTGCCAGCAGTGCAATTCCCGGGAGCCCCACTGAAGCTTTCTTT

len: 14
j_gene: TRBJ1-1
d_gene: -
abundance: -
v_gene: TRBV6-5
CDR3aa: CASKPGQPTSKAFF
CDR3nt: TGTGCCAGCAAACCGGGACAACCAACATCGAAAGCTTTCTTT

len: 15
j_gene: TRBJ2-3
d_gene: TRBD2
abundance: -
v_gene: TRBV25-1
CDR3aa: CASDWGRGGTDTQYF
CDR3nt: TGTGCCAGCGACTGGGGGCGGGGGGGAACTGATACGCAGTATTTT

len: 16
j_gene: TRBJ2-7
d_gene: -
abundance: -
v_gene: TRBV29-1
CDR3aa: CSVVAKYTGRSGEQYF
CDR3nt: TGCAGCGTTGTCGCCAAATACACGGGGAGATCGGGGGAGCAGTACTTC

len: 16
j_gene: TRBJ1-2
d_gene: -
abundance: few
v_gene: TRBV27
CDR3aa: CASTPDLGGGDYGYTF
CDR3nt: TGTGCCAGCACCCCGGATTTGGGGGGAGGAGACTATGGCTACACCTTC

len: 14
j_gene: TRBJ2-6
d_gene: -
abundance: -
v_gene: TRBV30
CDR3aa: CAWSVPSGANVLTF
CDR3nt: TGTGCCTGGAGTGTCCCAAGTGGGGCCAACGTCCTGACTTTC

len: 16
j_gene: TRBJ2-1
d_gene: TRBD2
abundance: -
v_gene: TRBV5-1
CDR3aa: CASSTLAGEKGNEQFF
CDR3nt: TGCGCCAGCAGCACCTTAGCGGGAGAAAAAGGCAATGAGCAGTTCTTC